This T cell receptor (beta chain) is from a study of cytomegalovirus exposure and HLA in healthy donors. A note on this clone: The antigen is undetermined.

The CDR3 extends over 15 amino acids. V shed 4 bases and J shed 0 bases, with 9 bases lying between them. Looked up from germline, CDR1 is SEHNR and CDR2 is FQNEAQ (reference sequence). The repertoire was sequenced with immunoSEQ multiplex PCR; TCRdb's copy has only in-frame clones and lacks some. The sample lists 170,000 or so clones; less than 85% were seen once. Study-wide findings and caveats: A few of the chains that were CMV-associated were confirmed in vitro to be specific for CMV antigens.

The material sequenced was PBMCs. The receptor was derived from a young man in good health and CMV-seropositive. The genes are TRBV7-9 and TRBJ2-2, with D unclear. CDR3 sequence reads: CASSYSPANTGELFF. The CDR3 DNA sequence: TGTGCCAGCAGCTATAGCCCCGCGAACACCGGGGAGCTGTTTTTT.